The 29 T cell receptor beta chains below come from one sample, sequenced in a study of cytomegalovirus exposure and HLA in healthy donors. PCR used 60 Vbeta primers and 13 Jbeta primers. Generated by immunoSEQ multiplex PCR, the TCRdb table keeps only in-frame clones and is missing some. The sample contains 55,000 to 70,000 clones, roughly 80% of which appear only once. The sequenced sample consisted of PBMCs. The receptors come from a male donor in good health and CMV-seropositive.

Remarks on this clone: At one end, the junction sequence differs from germline, possibly due to a read error. This chain joins TRBV7-6 and TRBJ1-2; weak D call: TRBD1 (6 bases). The CDR3 consists of 14 residues. The V gene's germline CDR1 is SGHVS and CDR2 FNYEAQ. The CDR3 spells CAGSLGGGQTGYTF. The DNA of the CDR3 is TGTGCCGGCAGCTTAGGGGGTGGACAGACGGGCTACACCTTC.

The CDR3 here is CASSHSGTSGGSYNEQFF. CDR3 nucleotides: TGTGCCAGCAGCCATTCCGGGACTAGCGGGGGCTCCTACAATGAGCAGTTCTTC. The rearrangement links TRBV7-3 to TRBJ2-1; 14 positions agree with TRBD2. Losses at the gene ends were 5 bases for V and 0 bases for J; bases not matched to a gene: 6. Germline CDR1 SGHTA, CDR2 FQGTGA. The CDR3 is 18 amino acids.

The gene calls are TRBV27 and TRBJ2-1; 8 bases line up with TRBD1. Trimming at V came to 6 bases and at J to 9 bases, leaving 4 bases not matched to a gene. Per germline, CDR1 MNHEY and CDR2 SMNVEV (reference sequence). The CDR3 is made up of 12 amino acids. The CDR3 protein is CASRDRVSEQFF. In nucleotides, the CDR3 is TGTGCCAGCAGGGACAGGGTTAGTGAGCAGTTCTTC.

This chain joins TRBV6-1 and TRBJ2-7; the D gene is possibly TRBD1 (6 bases). Germline-derived CDR1 and CDR2 are MNHNS and SASEGT. The CDR3 is 16 amino acids. Deletions cut 4 bases from V and 3 bases from J, with 19 bases between. DNA of the CDR3: TGTGCCAGCAGTGCCCGGCACAGGGTAATAAACTACGAGCAGTACTTC. This codes for CASSARHRVINYEQYF.

The chain couples TRBV27 to TRBJ1-2, with TRBD1 as a possible D gene (6 bases). In germline, CDR1 is MNHEY, CDR2 SMNVEV (reference sequence). Trimming stripped 5 bases from V and 6 bases from J, with 19 bases between. The CDR3 has 15 residues. The CDR3 spells CASSPNDRFFDGYTF. CDR3 DNA sequence: TGTGCCAGCAGTCCAAACGACAGGTTTTTCGATGGCTACACCTTC.

The V gene is TRBV5-6, the J gene TRBJ1-1; D possibly corresponds to TRBD1 (6 bases). V gave up 2 bases and J gave up 0 bases, with 14 bases separating them. The CDR3 is made up of 16 amino acids. Germline assignment: CDR1 SGHDT and CDR2 YYEEEE. CDR3 sequence: CASSFTMGAMNTEAFF. CDR3 coding DNA: TGTGCCAGCAGCTTTACTATGGGGGCGATGAACACTGAAGCTTTCTTT.

This clone came up a few times. This rearrangement joins TRBV4-1 to TRBJ2-1; 9 bases align to TRBD2. The CDR3 spans 19 residues. Germline-derived CDR1 and CDR2 are MGHRA and YSYEKL. Losses at the gene ends were 0 bases for V and 5 bases for J; bases not matched to a gene: 14. In DNA form, the CDR3 reads TGCGCCAGCAGCCAAGATGTGAGCGGGGGGCCCTCTGGTCACAATGAGCAGTTCTTC. Its protein product is CASSQDVSGGPSGHNEQFF.

This clone was recorded a few times. The V call is TRBV5-5, the J call TRBJ1-1, with D hard to call. This CDR3 is built from 14 residues. In germline, CDR1 is SGHKS, CDR2 YYEKEE (reference sequence). V gave up 1 base and J gave up 4 bases, with 11 bases separating them. The CDR3 region has the DNA TGTGCCAGCAGCTTGACGGGGTCGAGCACTGAAGCTTTCTTT. This sequence encodes CASSLTGSSTEAFF.

This sequence joins TRBV7-3 and TRBJ2-1; 13 bases map to TRBD2. Germline CDR1 and CDR2: SGHTA and FQGTGA. The CDR3 loop spans 17 amino acids. Trimming at V came to 0 bases and at J to 7 bases, leaving 6 bases not matched to a gene. The chain's CDR3 is CASSLTGLAGTGNEQFF. The CDR3 DNA reads TGTGCCAGCAGCTTAACGGGACTAGCGGGGACGGGTAATGAGCAGTTCTTC.

This clone was counted a single time. In nucleotides, the CDR3 is TGTGCCAGCTCACCCCGGGACAGGGCCTACGAGCAGTACTTC. This codes for CASSPRDRAYEQYF. The chain employs TRBV18 and TRBJ2-7; TRBD1 agrees at 9 bases. V lost 3 bases to trimming and J lost 2 bases; unmatched junction nucleotides: 2. Germline assignment: CDR1 KGHSH and CDR2 LQKENI. The CDR3 covers 14 residues. Combining the CDR3 with reference TRBV18 and TRBJ2-7 gives the whole variable domain NAGVMQNPRHLVRRRGQEARLRCSPMKGHSHVYWYRQLPEEGLKFMVYLQKENIIDESGMPKERFSAEFPKEGPSILRIQQVVRGDSAAYFCASSPRDRAYEQYFGPGTRLTVT.

The CDR3 nucleotides read TGTGCCTGGAGTGTGAGTTATAATTCACCCCTCCACTTT. It is translated as CAWSVSYNSPLHF. The V and J genes are TRBV30 and TRBJ1-6; no clear D. From germline, CDR1 is GTSNPN and CDR2 SVGIG (reference sequence). The length of the CDR3 is 13 residues. V shed 0 bases and J shed 4 bases, with 4 bases lying between them.

This clone was counted only a few times. The rearrangement uses TRBV6-5 and TRBJ2-7, with TRBD2 identical over 7 bases. This CDR3 has 15 amino acids. Germline CDR1 is MNHEY and CDR2 is SVGAGI. Trimming took 0 bases from V and 4 from J; bases not matched to a gene: 6. CDR3 sequence: CASSYSDGGGYEQYF. CDR3 nucleotides: TGTGCCAGCAGTTACTCGGACGGGGGAGGGTACGAGCAGTACTTC.

The V and J genes are TRBV4-1 and TRBJ1-2, with no clear D. The V gene lost 1 base and the J gene lost 7 bases, with 13 bases spanning the gap. The CDR3 loop spans 14 amino acids. Germline V gene lookup returns CDR1 MGHRA and CDR2 YSYEKL. CDR3 residues: CASSQAGRVIGYTF. The CDR3 region has the DNA TGCGCCAGCAGCCAAGCCGGCCGGGTAATTGGCTACACCTTC.

This rearrangement joins TRBV11-2 to TRBJ2-1; 10 bases align to TRBD2. The CDR3 has 16 residues. Germline V gene lookup returns CDR1 SGHAT and CDR2 FQNNGV. With V trimmed by 6 bases and J by 3 bases, 8 bases remained unmatched. Here the CDR3 reads CASRTERGGHYNEQFF. CDR3 bases: TGTGCCAGCAGAACCGAGCGGGGGGGACACTACAATGAGCAGTTCTTC.

This chain uses TRBV5-8 with TRBJ2-4; 8 nucleotides line up with TRBD1. The germline CDR1 and CDR2 sequences are SGHTS and YDEGEE. V gave up 4 bases and J gave up 1 base; unmatched junction bases: 7. The length of the CDR3 is 16 residues. This CDR3 reads CASSPRQGTAKNIQYF. The CDR3 DNA reads TGTGCCAGCAGCCCTCGACAGGGGACTGCCAAAAACATTCAGTACTTC.

This clone occurred a few times. The chain uses TRBV10-3 and TRBJ1-1; D perhaps matches TRBD1 (5 bases). The CDR3 sequence is 12 residues long. V gave up 10 bases and J gave up 4 bases, with 13 bases separating them. CDR1 and CDR2 (germline): ENHRY, SYGVKD. The CDR3 is CASGGVGTEAFF. DNA for the CDR3: TGTGCCAGCGGGGGGGTTGGCACTGAAGCTTTCTTT.

V and J are TRBV7-3 and TRBJ2-2; D is possibly TRBD1 (5 bases). The CDR3 length is 16 residues. The germline V gene encodes CDR1 SGHTA and CDR2 FQGTGA. Between the trimmed V and J ends, which lost 1 base and 2 bases, there was a span of 11 bases. DNA for the CDR3: TGTGCCAGCAGCTTAAGTTCGACAGTCAACACCGGGGAGCTGTTTTTT. It yields the protein CASSLSSTVNTGELFF.

This clone has a single count. The chain links TRBV15 to TRBJ2-7, with TRBD2 matching over 7 bases. The CDR3 is 15 amino acids. CDR1 and CDR2 from the germline V gene are LNHNV and YYDKDF (reference sequence). The V segment lost 0 bases and the J segment 0 bases; nucleotides outside the gene matches: 2. CDR3 bases: TGTGCCACCAGCAGAGAGCCTAGCGGCTCCTACGAGCAGTACTTC. This codes for CATSREPSGSYEQYF.

The rearrangement uses TRBV10-3 and TRBJ1-2; 8 nucleotides agree with TRBD1. CDR3 size: 14 residues. Germline V gives CDR1 ENHRY, CDR2 SYGVKD. V shed 6 bases, J shed 3 bases, and the junction held 6 bases outside the gene matches. The CDR3 nucleotides are TGTGCCATCAGGGACAGGGTCGGGGACTATGGCTACACCTTC. It yields the protein CAIRDRVGDYGYTF.

The chain joins TRBV2 to TRBJ2-3; D call uncertain. Trimming removed 2 bases from V and 4 bases from J, with 13 bases in between. The CDR3 length is 15 residues. The V gene's germline CDR1 is SNHLY and CDR2 FYNNEI. CDR3 region: CASSEFGRHSDTQYF. The DNA of the CDR3 is TGTGCCAGCAGTGAATTCGGCAGGCATTCAGATACGCAGTATTTT.

The genes are TRBV6-5 and TRBJ1-2; no clear D. CDR3 size: 15 residues. Trimming removed 2 bases from V and 2 bases from J, with 12 bases in between. Germline values: CDR1 MNHEY, CDR2 SVGAGI. The CDR3: CASSYEAEPNYGYTF. CDR3 sequence (DNA): TGTGCCAGCAGTTACGAGGCAGAACCCAACTATGGCTACACCTTC.

The chain joins TRBV5-6 to TRBJ2-2; 7 bases match TRBD1. Trimming at V came to 3 bases and at J to 3 bases, leaving 14 bases not matched to a gene. This CDR3 is 18 amino acids long. The germline V gene encodes CDR1 SGHDT and CDR2 YYEEEE. CDR3 sequence (DNA): TGTGCCAGCAGCTCGCCGGGACAGAAAAGCGGTTACACCGGGGAGCTGTTTTTT. Its protein is CASSSPGQKSGYTGELFF.

The chain is built from TRBV30 and TRBJ1-1, with no clear D. The CDR3 runs to 13 residues. The V gene's germline CDR1 is GTSNPN and CDR2 SVGIG (reference sequence). Trimming cost V 5 bases and J 2 bases, with 12 bases left between them. The CDR3 loop reads CAWGWAPNTEAFF. The CDR3 DNA follows: TGTGCCTGGGGATGGGCGCCTAACACTGAAGCTTTCTTT.

This clone has a handful of counts. The chain is built from TRBV5-1 and TRBJ2-7; 10 positions match TRBD1. Germline loops: CDR1 SGHRS, CDR2 YFSETQ. The CDR3 is 14 residues long. Unmatched junction bases numbered 2, after V lost 3 bases and J lost 2 bases. CDR3 sequence (DNA): TGCGCCAGCAGCTCCGGGACAGGGGCCTACGAGCAGTACTTC. Protein sequence: CASSSGTGAYEQYF.

This clone was counted a few times. The chain recombines TRBV5-1 with TRBJ2-5; 10 bases map to TRBD1. V dropped 3 bases and J dropped 4; count of bases not matched to a gene: 9. CDR1 is SGHRS, CDR2 YFSETQ, per germline. This CDR3 comprises 16 residues. CDR3 sequence (DNA): TGCGCCAGCAGCTATATTGACAGGGGGCCGGGAGAGACCCAGTACTTC. It yields the protein CASSYIDRGPGETQYF.

Written as DNA, the CDR3 is TGTGCCAGCAGCCAAGAGGGCAGACACTATGGCTACACCTTC. Protein sequence: CASSQEGRHYGYTF. The chain carries TRBV4-2 and TRBJ1-2; D is unresolved. Per the germline V gene, CDR1 is LGHNA and CDR2 is YNFKEQ. The germline V and J ends were trimmed by 0 bases and 3 bases, with 8 bases remaining between them. CDR3 length: 14 residues.

This clone appeared a few times. The chain employs TRBV18 and TRBJ2-5; maybe TRBD1 (6 bases). V shed 3 bases and J shed 1 base, with 12 bases lying between them. CDR1 is KGHSH and CDR2 is LQKENI in the germline V gene. The CDR3 runs to 15 residues. The CDR3 coding sequence is TGTGCCAGCTCACCGCGTCGGACAGCCCAAGAGACCCAGTACTTC. This encodes CASSPRRTAQETQYF.

V usage is TRBV18 and J usage is TRBJ2-3; 8 bases line up with TRBD2. Trimming removed 3 bases from V and 5 bases from J; junction bases left unmatched: 7. Germline V gene data show CDR1 as KGHSH and CDR2 as LQKENI. The CDR3 covers 15 residues. CDR3 loop: CASSPRAGVGDTQYF. Here the CDR3 DNA reads TGTGCCAGCTCACCGCGAGCGGGGGTGGGAGATACGCAGTATTTT.

This chain connects TRBV7-9 to TRBJ2-5, with D unresolved. The V gene lost 5 bases and the J gene lost 2 bases, with 9 bases spanning the gap. The CDR3 has 13 residues. Germline V CDR1 and CDR2: SEHNR, FQNEAQ (reference sequence). CDR3 coding DNA: TGTGCCAGCAGCCCCCCCGGTCAAGAGACCCAGTACTTC. It specifies CASSPPGQETQYF.